What follows is one T cell receptor beta chain and its context. Its antigen is currently unknown. The data originate from a study of T cells expressing NK-cell markers. Turning to the study itself: Sequenced donors, eight in total, included seven who were HCMV-seropositive and one who was seronegative.

UMIs accompanied the 5'RACE template switching by which TCR beta cDNA was made. TCRdb reprocessed the 5' RACE reads and reports one entry per CDR3 protein, with no DNA. Across 400,000 to 550,000 distinct CDR3 sequences, the top ten clones capture 6% to 8% of the sample. The study, taken as a whole, reports: Dominant NKG2C+ clonotype frequencies of roughly 1.0-7.5% of CD8+ T cells were measured in about 6 donors.

This CDR3 has 15 residues. The chain is built from TRBV12-3 or TRBV12-4 and TRBJ1-3. This TCR came from a woman aged 18-70 years in good health. The specimen sequenced was blood T cells: a sorted CD56 or NKG2C T cell subset, CD4+ or CD8+ T cells, or bulk PBMC T cells (not recorded which). Here the CDR3 reads CASSLDAISGNTIYF.